The subject of this entry is one T cell receptor (beta chain). The CDR3 length is 16 residues. The germline CDR1 and CDR2 sequences are SGHTA and FQGNSA. V dropped 4 bases and J dropped 1; count of bases not matched to a gene: 4. These data originate in a study of blood T cell repertoires in COVID-19. Across the study: The samples span acute and convalescent COVID-19 from the United States, Italy and Spain. The cDNA or gDNA used as material had been derived from T cells, B-cell-depleted T cells, or PBMCs.

Original analysis: Amplification of reference gene primers provided the estimated nucleated cell counts. Sequenced by immunoSEQ multiplex PCR; TCRdb stores in-frame clones only, minus some. V, J and clone size are those of that table, while D and trimming were read from the DNA. The data show 130,000 to 150,000 clones, approximately 81% seen once. What was sequenced was peripheral blood. The rearrangement joins TRBV7-2 to TRBJ2-5; the match to TRBD2 covers 12 bases. This sequence was found in a human donor with acute or convalescent COVID-19. The donor label of this sample is uncertain. The CDR3 DNA sequence: TGTGCCAGCAGCTCTAGCGGGGGGGCGCGCCAAGAGACCCAGTACTTC. It codes for CASSSSGGARQETQYF.